The clone carrying this T cell receptor (beta chain) was counted between two and nine times. Its antigen is currently unknown. This sample stems from a study of beta chain features in type 1 diabetes. The investigators reverse transcribed all of the isolated RNA, so they sequenced expressed TCRB transcripts. TCRdb's copy holds only in-frame clones and misses some; the assay was immunoSEQ multiplex PCR. The sample holds 150,000 to 180,000 clones, roughly 8% seen once. CD45RO/CCR7/CD25/CD127/CD95/CD27 separated CD4+ naive, central memory, regulatory and stem cell-like memory cells by sorting. The authors obtained over 95% purity in all sorted populations. Whole-study results and caveats: Sequencing the cDNA could make cells with high TCR expression show up more than they should. Moderate but significant shortening of TCRB CDR3s was recorded in all four CD4+ subsets from Type 1 diabetes patients.

V was cut by 0 bases and J by 4 bases, with 9 bases left in between. Germline-derived CDR1 and CDR2 are SEHNR and FQNEAQ (reference sequence). The CDR3 contains 14 residues. This chain connects TRBV7-9 to TRBJ1-1; D is possibly TRBD1 (5 bases). Sequencing used central memory CD4+ T cells from blood. This receptor was taken from a man aged 18 to 35 in good health. CDR3 region: CASSLAAGPTEAFF. In nucleotides, the CDR3 is TGTGCCAGCAGCTTAGCGGCAGGGCCCACTGAAGCTTTCTTT.